This passage covers 10 T cell receptor beta chains from one sample sequenced in a study of T cells after yellow fever vaccination. Each CDR3 protein gets one entry after TCRdb re-called the 5' RACE reads with MiXCR. This table holds over 300,000 distinct CDR3 sequences, 4.1% found once. Sequenced here: PBMCs, sampled 5 days after the yellow fever booster vaccination. The receptors were gathered from a man between 18 and 35 years old who received the YFV17D yellow fever vaccine.

This clonotype was observed a few times. The chain recombines TRBV6-6 with TRBJ1-4; 8 bases agree with TRBD1. CDR3 length equals 15 residues. CDR1 MNHNY and CDR2 SVGAGI come from the germline V gene (reference sequence). Germline trimming cut 6 bases from V and 8 bases from J; bases unmatched to any gene: 11. In nucleotides, the CDR3 is TGTGCCAGCAGACGCGGACAGGGCGTAAGCGAAAAACTGTTTTTT. This gives the protein CASRRGQGVSEKLFF.

This clonotype has a handful of counts. V is TRBV5-6 and J is TRBJ1-1; D might be TRBD1 (6 bases). Trimming cost V 4 bases and J 8 bases, with 12 bases left between them. Germline CDR1 reads SGHDT; CDR2 reads YYEEEE. The CDR3 is 12 amino acids. The CDR3 here is CASSPRDMEAFF. The CDR3 coding sequence is TGTGCCAGCAGCCCCCGGGACATGGAAGCTTTCTTT.

This clonotype has at least ten counts. The J gene is TRBJ2-1, the V gene TRBV5-5, with TRBD1 matching 8 bases. The CDR3 has 15 residues. CDR1 and CDR2 (germline): SGHKS, YYEKEE (reference sequence). Trimming removed 4 bases from V and 2 bases from J; junction bases left unmatched: 5. The CDR3 here is CASSMYRGTYNEQFF. CDR3 bases: TGTGCCAGCAGCATGTACAGGGGGACCTACAATGAGCAGTTCTTC.

V gene TRBV11-1 combines with J gene TRBJ2-2; 8 positions agree with TRBD1. Germline V gene sequence: CDR1 SGHAT, CDR2 FQDESV (reference sequence). The CDR3 runs 15 residues. V was pared by 7 bases and J by 4 bases, with 8 bases of the junction left unmatched. CDR3 protein: CASNSGTGATGELFF. The DNA for the CDR3 is TGTGCCAGCAACTCCGGGACAGGAGCCACCGGGGAGCTGTTTTTT.

The genes are TRBV5-5 and TRBJ2-1, with no clear D. The CDR3 totals 15 residues. The V gene's germline CDR1 is SGHKS and CDR2 YYEKEE (reference sequence). Between the trimmed V and J ends, which lost 6 bases and 6 bases, there was a span of 19 bases. The CDR3, as DNA: TGTGCCAGCACCACCGGAGCCTCCTCGGGCAATGAGCAGTTCTTC. This gives the protein CASTTGASSGNEQFF. The full variable domain, its missing parts supplied by reference TRBV5-5 and TRBJ2-1, is DAGVTQSPTHLIKTRGQQVTLRCSPISGHKSVSWYQQVLGQGPQFIFQYYEKEERGRGNFPDRFSARQFPNYSSELNVNALLLGDSALYLCASTTGASSGNEQFFGPGTRLTVL.

The genes are TRBV20-1 and TRBJ2-1; TRBD2 matches at 10 bases. The V and J ends lost 0 bases and 10 bases, in that order; junction bases with no gene match: 9. Germline assignment: CDR1 DFQATT and CDR2 SNEGSKA (reference sequence). The CDR3 is 15 residues long. CDR3 nucleotides: TGCAGTGCTAGAGATGGGGAGCGGGGGGGTTACGAGCAGTTCTTC. It specifies CSARDGERGGYEQFF.

To note about this clonotype: One end of the junction varies from germline; a read error may be responsible. V gene TRBV7-7 combines with J gene TRBJ2-1; 10 positions agree with TRBD1. The CDR3 covers 17 residues. Looked up from germline, CDR1 is SSHAT and CDR2 is FNYEAQ (reference sequence). The CDR3 nucleotides are TGTGCTAGCAGCCCTCTCCCGGGACAGGGGTTCTACAATGAGCAGTTCTTC. Translating it yields CASSPLPGQGFYNEQFF.

This clonotype occurred a few times. J is TRBJ1-6 and V is TRBV18; perhaps TRBD1 as D (5 bases). V lost 2 bases, J lost 10 bases, and 12 bases lay in between. The germline V gene encodes CDR1 KGHSH and CDR2 LQKENI. The CDR3 extends over 14 amino acids. The CDR3 here is CASSPGEGSSPLHF. Here the CDR3 DNA reads TGTGCCAGCTCACCAGGGGAGGGGAGCTCACCCCTCCACTTT.

This rearrangement joins TRBV3-1 to TRBJ2-2; no clear D. V lost 1 base and J 5 bases, leaving 5 bases between the germline ends. Germline assignment: CDR1 LGHDT and CDR2 YNNKEL (reference sequence). CDR3 length: 13 residues. The CDR3 is CASSQVGTGELFF. CDR3 DNA: TGTGCCAGCAGCCAAGTGGGTACCGGGGAGCTGTTTTTT.

This clonotype occurred a few times. The chain has TRBV5-4 and TRBJ2-3; D is unresolved. Germline loops: CDR1 SGHNT, CDR2 YYREEE (reference sequence). The CDR3 loop spans 16 amino acids. Deletions cut 0 bases from V and 0 bases from J, with 11 bases between. As DNA, the CDR3 is TGTGCCAGCAGCTTGGTCGGCTATTCTAGCACAGATACGCAGTATTTT. Translated: CASSLVGYSSTDTQYF.